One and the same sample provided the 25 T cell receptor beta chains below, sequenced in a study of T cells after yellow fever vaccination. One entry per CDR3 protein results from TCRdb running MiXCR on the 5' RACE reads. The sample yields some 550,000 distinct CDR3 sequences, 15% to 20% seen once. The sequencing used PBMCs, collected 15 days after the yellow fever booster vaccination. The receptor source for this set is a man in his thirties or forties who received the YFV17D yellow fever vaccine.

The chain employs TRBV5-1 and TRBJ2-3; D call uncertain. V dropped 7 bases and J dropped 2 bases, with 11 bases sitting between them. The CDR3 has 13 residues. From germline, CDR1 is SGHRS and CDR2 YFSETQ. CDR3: CASRVRNTDTQYF. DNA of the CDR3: TGCGCCAGCCGAGTAAGGAACACAGATACGCAGTATTTT.

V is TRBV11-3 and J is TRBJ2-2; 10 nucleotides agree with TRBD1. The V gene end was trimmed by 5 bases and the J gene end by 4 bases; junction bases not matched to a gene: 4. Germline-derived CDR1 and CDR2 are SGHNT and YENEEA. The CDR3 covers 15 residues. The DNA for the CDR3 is TGTGCCAGCAGCCGGGGGACAGGGGTCACCGGGGAGCTGTTTTTT. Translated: CASSRGTGVTGELFF.

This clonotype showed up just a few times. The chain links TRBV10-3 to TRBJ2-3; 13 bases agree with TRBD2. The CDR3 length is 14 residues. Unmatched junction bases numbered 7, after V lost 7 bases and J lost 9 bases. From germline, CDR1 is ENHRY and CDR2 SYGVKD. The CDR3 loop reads CAITRTSGSDTQYF. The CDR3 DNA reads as TGTGCCATCACCCGGACTAGCGGGAGTGACACGCAGTATTTT.

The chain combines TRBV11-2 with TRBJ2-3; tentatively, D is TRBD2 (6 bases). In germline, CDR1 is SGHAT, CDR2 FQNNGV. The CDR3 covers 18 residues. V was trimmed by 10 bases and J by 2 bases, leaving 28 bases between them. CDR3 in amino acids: CATRPGLPSRRYTDTQYF. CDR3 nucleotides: TGTGCCACAAGACCGGGACTTCCTTCCCGTCGTTACACAGATACGCAGTATTTT.

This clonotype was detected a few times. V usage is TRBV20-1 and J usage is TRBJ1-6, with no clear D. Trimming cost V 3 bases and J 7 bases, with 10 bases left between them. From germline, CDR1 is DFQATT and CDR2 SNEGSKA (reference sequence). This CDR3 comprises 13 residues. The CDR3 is CSASPGSNSPLHF. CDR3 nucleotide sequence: TGCAGTGCTAGCCCCGGGAGCAATTCACCCCTCCACTTT.

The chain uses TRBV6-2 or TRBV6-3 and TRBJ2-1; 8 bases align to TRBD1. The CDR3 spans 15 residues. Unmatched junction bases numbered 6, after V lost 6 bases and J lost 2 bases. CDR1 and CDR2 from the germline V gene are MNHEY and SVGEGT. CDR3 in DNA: TGTGCCAGCAGAACAGGGGGTGCCGCCTACAATGAGCAGTTCTTC. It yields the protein CASRTGGAAYNEQFF.

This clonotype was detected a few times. The CDR3 DNA reads as TGCGCCAGCAGCTTCAGTACGAACCTCCGTCAAGAGACCCAGTACTTC. It encodes CASSFSTNLRQETQYF. The chain carries TRBV5-1 and TRBJ2-5; no clear D. V gave up 2 bases and J gave up 2 bases, with 16 bases separating them. Germline V CDR1 and CDR2: SGHRS, YFSETQ. This CDR3 contains 16 residues.

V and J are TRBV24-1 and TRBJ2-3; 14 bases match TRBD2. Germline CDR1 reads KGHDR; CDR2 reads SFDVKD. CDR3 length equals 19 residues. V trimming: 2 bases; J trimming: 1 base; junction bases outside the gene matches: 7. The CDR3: CATSDSHLGLAGGTDTQYF. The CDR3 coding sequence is TGTGCCACCAGTGATTCCCACTTGGGACTAGCGGGAGGCACAGATACGCAGTATTTT.

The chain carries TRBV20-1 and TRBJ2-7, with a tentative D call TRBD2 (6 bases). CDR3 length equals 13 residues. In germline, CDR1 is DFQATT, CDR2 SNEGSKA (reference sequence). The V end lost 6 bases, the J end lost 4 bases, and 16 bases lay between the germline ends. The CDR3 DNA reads TGCAGTGCCAATTACGGGGGTACATACGAGCAGTACTTC. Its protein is CSANYGGTYEQYF.

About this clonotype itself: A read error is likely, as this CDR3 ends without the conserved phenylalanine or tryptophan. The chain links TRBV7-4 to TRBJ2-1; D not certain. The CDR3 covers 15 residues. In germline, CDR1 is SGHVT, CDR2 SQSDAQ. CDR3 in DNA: TGTACCAGCAGTCAAGACACAGCCCTCCACAGTGAGCAGTTCCTC. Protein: CTSSQDTALHSEQFL.

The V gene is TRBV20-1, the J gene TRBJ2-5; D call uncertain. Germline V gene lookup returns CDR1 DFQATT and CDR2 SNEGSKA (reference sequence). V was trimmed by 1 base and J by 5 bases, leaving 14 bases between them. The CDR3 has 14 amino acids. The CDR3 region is CSARGVAYMETQYF. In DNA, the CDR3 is TGCAGTGCTAGAGGAGTGGCCTACATGGAGACCCAGTACTTC.

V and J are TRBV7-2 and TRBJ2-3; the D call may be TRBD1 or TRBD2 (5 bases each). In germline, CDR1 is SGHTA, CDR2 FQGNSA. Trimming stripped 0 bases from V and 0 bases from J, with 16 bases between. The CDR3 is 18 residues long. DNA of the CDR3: TGTGCCAGCAGCTTAGCGCATATTGGGGGTCGTAGCACAGATACGCAGTATTTT. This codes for CASSLAHIGGRSTDTQYF.

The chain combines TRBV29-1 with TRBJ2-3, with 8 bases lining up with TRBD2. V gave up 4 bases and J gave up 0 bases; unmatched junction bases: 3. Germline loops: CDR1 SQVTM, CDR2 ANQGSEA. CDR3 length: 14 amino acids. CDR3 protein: CSVVKRESTDTQYF. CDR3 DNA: TGCAGCGTTGTAAAGCGGGAGAGCACAGATACGCAGTATTTT.

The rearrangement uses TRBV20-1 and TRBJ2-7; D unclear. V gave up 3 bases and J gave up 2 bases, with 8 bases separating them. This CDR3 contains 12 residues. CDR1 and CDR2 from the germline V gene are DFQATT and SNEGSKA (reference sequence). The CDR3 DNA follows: TGCAGTGCTAGCCGCACCCCCTACGAGCAGTACTTC. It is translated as CSASRTPYEQYF.

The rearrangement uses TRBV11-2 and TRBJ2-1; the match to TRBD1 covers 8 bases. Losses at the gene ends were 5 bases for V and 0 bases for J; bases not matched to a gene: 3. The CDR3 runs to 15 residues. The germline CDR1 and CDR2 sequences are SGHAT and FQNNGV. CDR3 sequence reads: CASSGGQDSYNEQFF. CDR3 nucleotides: TGTGCCAGCAGCGGGGGACAGGACTCCTACAATGAGCAGTTCTTC.

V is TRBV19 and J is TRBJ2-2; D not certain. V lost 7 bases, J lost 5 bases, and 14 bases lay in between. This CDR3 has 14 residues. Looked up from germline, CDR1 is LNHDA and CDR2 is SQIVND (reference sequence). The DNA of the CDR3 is TGTGCCAGTAATGGGGTCGAGTGGACCGGGGAGCTGTTTTTT. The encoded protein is CASNGVEWTGELFF. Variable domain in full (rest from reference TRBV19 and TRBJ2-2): DGGITQSPKYLFRKEGQNVTLSCEQNLNHDAMYWYRQDPGQGLRLIYYSQIVNDFQKGDIAEGYSVSREKKESFPLTVTSAQKNPTAFYLCASNGVEWTGELFFGEGSRLTVL.

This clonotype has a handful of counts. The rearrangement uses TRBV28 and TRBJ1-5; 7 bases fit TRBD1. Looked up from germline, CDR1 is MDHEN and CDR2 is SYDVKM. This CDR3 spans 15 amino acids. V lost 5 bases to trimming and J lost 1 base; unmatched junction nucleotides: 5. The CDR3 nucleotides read TGTGCCAGCAGTCGACCAGGGGGAAGCAATCAGCCCCAGCATTTT. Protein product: CASSRPGGSNQPQHF.

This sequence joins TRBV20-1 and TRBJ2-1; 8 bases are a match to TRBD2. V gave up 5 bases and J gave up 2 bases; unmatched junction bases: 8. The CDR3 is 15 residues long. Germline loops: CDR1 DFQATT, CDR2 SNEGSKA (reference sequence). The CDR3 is CSAVTSGAPYNEQFF. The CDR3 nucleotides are TGCAGTGCTGTCACTAGCGGAGCACCCTACAATGAGCAGTTCTTC.

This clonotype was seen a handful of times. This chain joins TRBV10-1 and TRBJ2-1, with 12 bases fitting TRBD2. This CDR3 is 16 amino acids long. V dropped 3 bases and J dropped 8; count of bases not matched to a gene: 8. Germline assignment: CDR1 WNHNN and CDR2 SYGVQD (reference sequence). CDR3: CASSDSSLAGGHEQFF. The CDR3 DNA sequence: TGCGCCAGCAGTGACTCGAGTCTAGCGGGAGGGCATGAGCAGTTCTTC.

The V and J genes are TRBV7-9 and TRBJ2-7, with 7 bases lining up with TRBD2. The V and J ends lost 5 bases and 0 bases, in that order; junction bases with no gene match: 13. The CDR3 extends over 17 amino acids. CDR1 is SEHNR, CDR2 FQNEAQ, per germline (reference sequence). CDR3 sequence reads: CASSPSPGGKSSYEQYF. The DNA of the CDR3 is TGTGCCAGCAGCCCCTCTCCCGGGGGGAAAAGCTCCTACGAGCAGTACTTC.

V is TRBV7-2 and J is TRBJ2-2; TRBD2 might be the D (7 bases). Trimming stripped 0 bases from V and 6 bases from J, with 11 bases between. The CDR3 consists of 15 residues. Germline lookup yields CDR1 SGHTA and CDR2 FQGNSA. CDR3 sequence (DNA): TGTGCCAGCAGCTTAGCGGGAGGGGGTTCCGGGGAGCTGTTTTTT. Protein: CASSLAGGGSGELFF.

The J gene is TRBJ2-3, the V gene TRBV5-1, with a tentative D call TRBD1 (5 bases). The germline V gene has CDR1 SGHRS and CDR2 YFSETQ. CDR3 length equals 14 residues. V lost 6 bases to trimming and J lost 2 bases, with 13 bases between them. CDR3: CASTPAGHTDTQYF. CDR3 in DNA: TGCGCCAGCACCCCTGCAGGGCACACAGATACGCAGTATTTT. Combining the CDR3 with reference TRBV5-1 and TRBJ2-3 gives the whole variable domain KAGVTQTPRYLIKTRGQQVTLSCSPISGHRSVSWYQQTPGQGLQFLFEYFSETQRNKGNFPGRFSGRQFSNSRSEMNVSTLELGDSALYLCASTPAGHTDTQYFGPGTRLTVL.

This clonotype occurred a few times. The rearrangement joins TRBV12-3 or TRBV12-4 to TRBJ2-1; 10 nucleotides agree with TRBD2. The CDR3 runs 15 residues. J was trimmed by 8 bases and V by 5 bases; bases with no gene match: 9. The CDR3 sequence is CASSAMTSGSHEQFF. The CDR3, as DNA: TGTGCCAGCAGTGCTATGACTAGCGGGTCCCATGAGCAGTTCTTC.

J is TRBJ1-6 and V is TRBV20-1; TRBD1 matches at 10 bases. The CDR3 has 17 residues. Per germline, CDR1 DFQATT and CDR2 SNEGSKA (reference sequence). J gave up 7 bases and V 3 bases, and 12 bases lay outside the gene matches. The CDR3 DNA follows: TGCAGTGCTAGGACCGGGACAGGGGCCCGGCGGAATTCACCCCTCCACTTT. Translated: CSARTGTGARRNSPLHF.

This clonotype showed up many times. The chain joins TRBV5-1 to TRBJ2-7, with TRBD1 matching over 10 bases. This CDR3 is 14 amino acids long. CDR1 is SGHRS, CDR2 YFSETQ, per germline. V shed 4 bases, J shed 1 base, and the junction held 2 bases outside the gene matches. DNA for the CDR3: TGCGCCAGCAGCAAGGGACAGGGGTCCTACGAGCAGTACTTC. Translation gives CASSKGQGSYEQYF.